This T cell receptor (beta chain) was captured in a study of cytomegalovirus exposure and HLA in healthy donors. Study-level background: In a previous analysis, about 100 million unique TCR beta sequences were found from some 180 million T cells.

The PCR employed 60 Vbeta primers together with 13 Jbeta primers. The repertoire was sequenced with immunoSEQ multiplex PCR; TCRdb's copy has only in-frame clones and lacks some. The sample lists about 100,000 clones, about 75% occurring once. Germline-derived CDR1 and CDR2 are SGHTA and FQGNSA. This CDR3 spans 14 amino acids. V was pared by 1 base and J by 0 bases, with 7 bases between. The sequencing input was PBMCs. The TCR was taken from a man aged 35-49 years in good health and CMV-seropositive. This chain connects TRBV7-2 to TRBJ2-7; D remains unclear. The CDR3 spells CASSLVSVSYEQYF. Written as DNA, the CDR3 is TGTGCCAGCAGCTTAGTTAGTGTCTCCTACGAGCAGTACTTC.